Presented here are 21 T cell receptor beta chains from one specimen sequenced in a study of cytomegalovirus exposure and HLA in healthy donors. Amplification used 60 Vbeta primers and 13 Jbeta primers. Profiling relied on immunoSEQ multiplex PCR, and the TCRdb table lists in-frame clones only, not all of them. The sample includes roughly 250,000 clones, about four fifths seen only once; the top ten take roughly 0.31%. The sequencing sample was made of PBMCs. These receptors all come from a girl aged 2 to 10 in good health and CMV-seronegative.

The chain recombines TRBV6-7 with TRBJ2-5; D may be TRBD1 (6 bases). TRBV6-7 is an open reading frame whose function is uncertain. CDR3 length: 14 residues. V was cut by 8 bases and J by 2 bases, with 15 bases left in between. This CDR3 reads CASPESTGQETQYF. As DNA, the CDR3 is TGTGCCAGCCCCGAGTCTACAGGGCAAGAGACCCAGTACTTC.

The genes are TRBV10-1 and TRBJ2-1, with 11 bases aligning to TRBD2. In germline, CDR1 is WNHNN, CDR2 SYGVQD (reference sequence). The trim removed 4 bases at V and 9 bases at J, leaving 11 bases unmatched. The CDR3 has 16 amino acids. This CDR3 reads CASSGKTSGNFGEQFF. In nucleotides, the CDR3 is TGCGCCAGCAGTGGCAAGACTAGCGGGAATTTCGGTGAGCAGTTCTTC.

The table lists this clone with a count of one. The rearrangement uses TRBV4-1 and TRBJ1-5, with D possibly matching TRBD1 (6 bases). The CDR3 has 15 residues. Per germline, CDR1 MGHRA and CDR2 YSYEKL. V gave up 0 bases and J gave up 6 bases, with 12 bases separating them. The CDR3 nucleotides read TGCGCCAGCAGCCAAGAACAGGGCCTTGGTCAGCCCCAGCATTTT. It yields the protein CASSQEQGLGQPQHF.

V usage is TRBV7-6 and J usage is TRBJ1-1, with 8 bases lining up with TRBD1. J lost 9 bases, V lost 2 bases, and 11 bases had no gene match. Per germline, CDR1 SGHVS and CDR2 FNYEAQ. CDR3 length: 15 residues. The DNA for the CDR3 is TGTGCCAGCAGCTTAATGGACAGGGATACGCAAAAAGCTTTCTTT. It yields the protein CASSLMDRDTQKAFF.

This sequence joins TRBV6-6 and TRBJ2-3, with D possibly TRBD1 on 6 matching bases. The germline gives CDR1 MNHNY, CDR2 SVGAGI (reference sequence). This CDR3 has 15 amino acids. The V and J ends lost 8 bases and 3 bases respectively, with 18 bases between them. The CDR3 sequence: CASGSIRGETDTQYF. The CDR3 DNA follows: TGTGCCAGCGGATCAATCAGGGGAGAGACAGATACGCAGTATTTT.

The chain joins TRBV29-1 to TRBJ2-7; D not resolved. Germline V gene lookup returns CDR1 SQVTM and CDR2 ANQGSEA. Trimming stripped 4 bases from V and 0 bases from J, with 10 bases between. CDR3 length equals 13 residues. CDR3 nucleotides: TGCAGCGTTGCCTTATCTCTCTCCTACGAGCAGTACTTC. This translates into CSVALSLSYEQYF.

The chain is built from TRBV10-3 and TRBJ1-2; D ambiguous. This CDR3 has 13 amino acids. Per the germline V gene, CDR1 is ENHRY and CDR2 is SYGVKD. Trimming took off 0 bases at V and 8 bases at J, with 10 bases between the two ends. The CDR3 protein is CAISESGVEGYTF. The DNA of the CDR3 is TGTGCCATCAGTGAGTCCGGGGTGGAGGGCTACACCTTC.

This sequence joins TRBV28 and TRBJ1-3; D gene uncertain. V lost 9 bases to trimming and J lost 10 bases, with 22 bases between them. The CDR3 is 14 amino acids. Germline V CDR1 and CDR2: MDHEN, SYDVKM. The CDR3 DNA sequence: TGTGCCAGTCGGGCCGATGGACGGAGGTTTACCATATATTTT. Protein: CASRADGRRFTIYF. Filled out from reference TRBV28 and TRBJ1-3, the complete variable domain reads DVKVTQSSRYLVKRTGEKVFLECVQDMDHENMFWYRQDPGLGLRLIYFSYDVKMKEKGDIPEGYSVSREKKERFSLILESASTNQTSMYLCASRADGRRFTIYFGEGSWLTVV.

The chain's CDR3 is CASSPRTSGGSYNEQFF. The CDR3 DNA sequence: TGCGCCAGCAGCCCGAGGACTAGCGGGGGCTCCTACAATGAGCAGTTCTTC. This sequence joins TRBV4-1 and TRBJ2-1, with 13 positions matching TRBD2. This CDR3 spans 17 amino acids. The junction had 3 bases not matched to a gene; V was cut back by 4 bases and J by 0 bases. CDR1 and CDR2 (germline): MGHRA, YSYEKL.

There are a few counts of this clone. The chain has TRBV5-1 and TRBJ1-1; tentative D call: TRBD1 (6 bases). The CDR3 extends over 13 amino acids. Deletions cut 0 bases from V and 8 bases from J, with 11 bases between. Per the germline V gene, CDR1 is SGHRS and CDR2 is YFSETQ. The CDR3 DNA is TGCGCCAGCAGCTTGGCCTGGGGGCCCGAAGCTTTCTTT. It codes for CASSLAWGPEAFF.

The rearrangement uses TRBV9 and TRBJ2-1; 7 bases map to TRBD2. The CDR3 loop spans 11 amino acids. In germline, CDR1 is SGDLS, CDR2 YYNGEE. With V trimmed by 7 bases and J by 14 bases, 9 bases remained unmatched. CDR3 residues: CASGRHREEFF. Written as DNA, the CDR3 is TGTGCCAGCGGTCGCCACCGGGAGGAGTTCTTC.

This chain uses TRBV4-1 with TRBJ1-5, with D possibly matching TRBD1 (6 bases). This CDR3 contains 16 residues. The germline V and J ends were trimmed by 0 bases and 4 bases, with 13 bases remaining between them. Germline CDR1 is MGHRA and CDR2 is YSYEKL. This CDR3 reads CASSQEGRGSNQPQHF. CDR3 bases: TGCGCCAGCAGCCAAGAAGGTAGGGGGTCGAATCAGCCCCAGCATTTT.

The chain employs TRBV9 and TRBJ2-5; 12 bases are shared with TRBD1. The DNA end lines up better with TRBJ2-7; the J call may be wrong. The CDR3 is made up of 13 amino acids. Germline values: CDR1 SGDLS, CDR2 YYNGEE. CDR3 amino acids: CAEFGTGGFEQYF. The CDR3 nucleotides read TGTGCCGAATTCGGGACAGGGGGCTTCGAGCAGTACTTC.

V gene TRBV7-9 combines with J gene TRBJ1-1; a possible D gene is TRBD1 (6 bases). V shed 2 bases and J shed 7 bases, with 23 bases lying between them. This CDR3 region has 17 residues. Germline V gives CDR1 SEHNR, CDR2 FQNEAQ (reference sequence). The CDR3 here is CASSLRRVYRVSFEAFF. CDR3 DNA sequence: TGTGCCAGCAGCTTACGAAGGGTATACAGGGTTAGTTTTGAAGCTTTCTTT.

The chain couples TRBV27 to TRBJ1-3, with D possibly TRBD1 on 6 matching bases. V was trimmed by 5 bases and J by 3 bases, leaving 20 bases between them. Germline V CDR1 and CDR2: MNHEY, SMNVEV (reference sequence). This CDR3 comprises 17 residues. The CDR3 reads CASSQAPTNRVGNTIYF. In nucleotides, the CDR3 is TGTGCCAGCAGTCAAGCTCCCACTAACAGGGTTGGAAACACCATATATTTT.

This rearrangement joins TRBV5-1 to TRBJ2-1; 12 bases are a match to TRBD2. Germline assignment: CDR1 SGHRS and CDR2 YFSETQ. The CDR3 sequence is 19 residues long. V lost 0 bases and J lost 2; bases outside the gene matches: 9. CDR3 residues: CASSLVSLAGGGTYNEQFF. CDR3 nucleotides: TGCGCCAGCAGCTTGGTTTCCCTAGCGGGAGGGGGCACCTACAATGAGCAGTTCTTC.

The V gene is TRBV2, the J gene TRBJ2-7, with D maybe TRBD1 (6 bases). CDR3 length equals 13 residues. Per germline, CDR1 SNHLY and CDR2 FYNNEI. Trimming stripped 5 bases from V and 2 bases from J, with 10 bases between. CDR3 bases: TGTGCCAGCAGTCCGGACAGCACCTACGAGCAGTACTTC. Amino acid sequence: CASSPDSTYEQYF. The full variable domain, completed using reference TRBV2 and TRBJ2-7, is EPEVTQTPSHQVTQMGQEVILRCVPISNHLYFYWYRQILGQKVEFLVSFYNNEISEKSEIFDDQFSVERPDGSNFTLKIRSTKLEDSAMYFCASSPDSTYEQYFGPGTRLTVT.

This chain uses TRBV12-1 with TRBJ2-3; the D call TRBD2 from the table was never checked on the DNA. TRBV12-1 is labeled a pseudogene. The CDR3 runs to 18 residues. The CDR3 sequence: CASSFVWTSQIHTDTQYF. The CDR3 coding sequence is TGTGCCAGCAGCTTTGTATGGACTAGCCAGATACACACAGATACGCAGTATTTT.

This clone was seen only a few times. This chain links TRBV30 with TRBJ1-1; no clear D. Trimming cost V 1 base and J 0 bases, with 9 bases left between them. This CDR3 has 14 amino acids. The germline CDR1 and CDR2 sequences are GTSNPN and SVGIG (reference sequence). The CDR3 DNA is TGTGCCTGGAGTGGAAAGCGAATGAACACTGAAGCTTTCTTT. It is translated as CAWSGKRMNTEAFF.

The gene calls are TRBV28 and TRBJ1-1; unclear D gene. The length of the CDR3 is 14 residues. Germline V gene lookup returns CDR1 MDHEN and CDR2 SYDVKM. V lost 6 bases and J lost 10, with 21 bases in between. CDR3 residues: CASSPTGGNRGAFF. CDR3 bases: TGTGCCAGCAGCCCCACGGGAGGGAATCGGGGAGCTTTCTTT.

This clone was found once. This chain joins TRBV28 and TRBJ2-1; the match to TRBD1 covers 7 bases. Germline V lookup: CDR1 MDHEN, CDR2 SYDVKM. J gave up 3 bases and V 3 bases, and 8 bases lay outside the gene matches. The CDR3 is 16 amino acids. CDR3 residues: CASSLFGTDVYNEQFF. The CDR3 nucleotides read TGTGCCAGCAGTTTGTTTGGGACAGATGTCTACAATGAGCAGTTCTTC. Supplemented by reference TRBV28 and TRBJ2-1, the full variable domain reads DVKVTQSSRYLVKRTGEKVFLECVQDMDHENMFWYRQDPGLGLRLIYFSYDVKMKEKGDIPEGYSVSREKKERFSLILESASTNQTSMYLCASSLFGTDVYNEQFFGPGTRLTVL.